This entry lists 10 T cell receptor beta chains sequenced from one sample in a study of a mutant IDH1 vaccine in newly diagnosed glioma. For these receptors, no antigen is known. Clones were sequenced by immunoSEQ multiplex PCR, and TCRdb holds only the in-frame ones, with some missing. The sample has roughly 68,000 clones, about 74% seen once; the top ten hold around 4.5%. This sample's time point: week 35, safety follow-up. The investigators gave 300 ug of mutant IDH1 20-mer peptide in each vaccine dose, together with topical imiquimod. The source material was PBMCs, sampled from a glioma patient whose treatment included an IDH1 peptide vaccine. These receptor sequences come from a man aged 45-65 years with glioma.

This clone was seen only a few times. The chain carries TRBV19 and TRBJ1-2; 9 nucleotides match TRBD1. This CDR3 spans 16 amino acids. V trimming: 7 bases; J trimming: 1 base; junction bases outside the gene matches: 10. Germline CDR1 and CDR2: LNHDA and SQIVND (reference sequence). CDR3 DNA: TGTGCCAGTACCCCAGGTGCGACAGGGGGTAACTATGGCTACACCTTC. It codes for CASTPGATGGNYGYTF.

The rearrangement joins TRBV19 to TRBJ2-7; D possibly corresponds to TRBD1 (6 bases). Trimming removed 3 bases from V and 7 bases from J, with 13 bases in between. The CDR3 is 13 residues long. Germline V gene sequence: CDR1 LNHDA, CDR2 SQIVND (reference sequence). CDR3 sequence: CASSMATGLEQYF. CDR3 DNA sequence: TGTGCCAGTAGTATGGCAACAGGGTTAGAGCAGTACTTC.

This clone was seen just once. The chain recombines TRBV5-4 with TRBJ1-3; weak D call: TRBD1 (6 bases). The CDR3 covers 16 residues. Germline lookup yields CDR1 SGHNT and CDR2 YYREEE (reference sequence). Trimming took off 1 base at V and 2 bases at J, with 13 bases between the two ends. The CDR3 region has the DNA TGTGCCAGCAGCTTGTCAACAGGGTTCGCTGGAAACACCATATATTTT. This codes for CASSLSTGFAGNTIYF.

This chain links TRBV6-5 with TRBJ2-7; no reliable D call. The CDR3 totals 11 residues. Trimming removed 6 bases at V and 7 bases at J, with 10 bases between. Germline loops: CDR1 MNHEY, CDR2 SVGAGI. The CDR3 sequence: CASSHGLEQYF. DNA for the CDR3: TGTGCCAGCAGCCACGGGCTAGAGCAGTACTTC.

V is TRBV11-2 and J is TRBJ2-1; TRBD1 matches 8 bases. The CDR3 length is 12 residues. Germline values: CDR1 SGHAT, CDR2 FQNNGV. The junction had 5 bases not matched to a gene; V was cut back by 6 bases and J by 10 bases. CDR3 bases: TGTGCCAGCAGTCCAGGGGGCCCGGAGCAGTTCTTC. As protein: CASSPGGPEQFF.

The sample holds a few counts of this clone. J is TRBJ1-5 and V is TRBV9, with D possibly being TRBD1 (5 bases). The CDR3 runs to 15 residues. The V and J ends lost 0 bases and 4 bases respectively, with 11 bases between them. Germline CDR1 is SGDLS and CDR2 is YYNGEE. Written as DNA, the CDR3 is TGTGCCAGCAGCGTAGAGGGGCAGCCTAATCAGCCCCAGCATTTT. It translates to CASSVEGQPNQPQHF.

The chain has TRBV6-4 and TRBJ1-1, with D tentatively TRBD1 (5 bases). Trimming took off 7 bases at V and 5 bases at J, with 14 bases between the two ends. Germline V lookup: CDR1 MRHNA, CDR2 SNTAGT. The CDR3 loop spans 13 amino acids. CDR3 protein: CASTGGLGTEAFF. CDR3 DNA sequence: TGTGCCAGCACGGGGGGACTGGGGACTGAAGCTTTCTTT.

The CDR3 sequence is CASSPWDRLQEGYTF. DNA of the CDR3: TGTGCCAGTAGTCCTTGGGACAGGCTCCAGGAGGGCTACACCTTC. The chain couples TRBV19 to TRBJ1-2; 8 bases align to TRBD1. Germline assignment: CDR1 LNHDA and CDR2 SQIVND (reference sequence). The CDR3 extends over 15 amino acids. J was trimmed by 8 bases and V by 5 bases; bases with no gene match: 13. Full variable domain (outside the CDR3, taken from reference TRBV19 and TRBJ1-2): DGGITQSPKYLFRKEGQNVTLSCEQNLNHDAMYWYRQDPGQGLRLIYYSQIVNDFQKGDIAEGYSVSREKKESFPLTVTSAQKNPTAFYLCASSPWDRLQEGYTFGSGTRLTVV.

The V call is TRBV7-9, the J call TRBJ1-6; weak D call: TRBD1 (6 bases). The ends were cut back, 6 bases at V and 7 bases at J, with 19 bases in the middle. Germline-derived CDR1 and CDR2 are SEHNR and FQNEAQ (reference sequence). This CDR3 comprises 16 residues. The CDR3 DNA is TGTGCCAGCAGGGCTACGGGGGCATTGGGGAATTCACCCCTCCACTTT. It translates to CASRATGALGNSPLHF. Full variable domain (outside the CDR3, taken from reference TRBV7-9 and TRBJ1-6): DTGVSQNPRHKITKRGQNVTFRCDPISEHNRLYWYRQTLGQGPEFLTYFQNEAQLEKSRLLSDRFSAERPKGSFSTLEIQRTEQGDSAMYLCASRATGALGNSPLHFGNGTRLTVT.

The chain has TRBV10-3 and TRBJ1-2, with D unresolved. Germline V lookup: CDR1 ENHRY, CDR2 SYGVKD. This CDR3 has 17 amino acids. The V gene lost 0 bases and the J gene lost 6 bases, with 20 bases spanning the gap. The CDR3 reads CAISESASGEDGNGYTF. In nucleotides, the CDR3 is TGTGCCATCAGTGAGTCGGCGTCTGGGGAGGATGGCAATGGCTACACCTTC.